Below, 15 T cell receptor beta chains from the same sample are listed, as sequenced in a study of T cells in Graves' hyperthyroidism and ophthalmopathy. Amplified TCR beta CDR3 regions came from RNA transcripts. Researchers ran a first-round RT-PCR on the TCR CDR3 using the HTBI primer set. TCRdb independently ran MiXCR on the multiplex PCR reads; one entry per CDR3 protein. Of a few hundred thousand distinct CDR3 sequences in the sample, just under 25% were seen once. The specimen sequenced was blood. Every receptor here comes from a man aged 50 to 59 with Graves' hyperthyroidism.

A few counts support this clonotype. The chain joins TRBV29-1 to TRBJ2-1; a possible D gene is TRBD2 (7 bases). The CDR3 is 15 residues long. CDR1 is SQVTM and CDR2 is ANQGSEA in the germline V gene. Trimming removed 5 bases from V and 6 bases from J, with 20 bases in between. The CDR3 coding sequence is TGCAGCGTTCTACCGGGGAGGGGGACTGGCAATGAGCAGTTCTTC. Amino acid sequence: CSVLPGRGTGNEQFF.

This rearrangement joins TRBV12-3 or TRBV12-4 to TRBJ2-1; tentative D call: TRBD1 (5 bases). The ends were cut back, 8 bases at V and 2 bases at J, with 16 bases in the middle. The CDR3 runs to 15 residues. The CDR3 protein is CASGAVNDPYNEQFF. CDR3 coding DNA: TGTGCCAGCGGGGCCGTAAACGACCCCTACAATGAGCAGTTCTTC.

This clonotype was picked up many times. CDR3 bases: TGTGCCAGCAGCTTAGTAACCGGGTTATCGAAAGCTTTCTTT. It translates to CASSLVTGLSKAFF. The rearrangement joins TRBV11-2 to TRBJ1-1; D gene unclear. Deletions cut 1 base from V and 9 bases from J, with 15 bases between. The CDR3 runs to 14 residues. Germline CDR1 SGHAT, CDR2 FQNNGV.

This clonotype was recorded a few times. The V call is TRBV9, the J call TRBJ1-1; no clear D gene. The V end was cut by 0 bases, the J end by 5 bases, with 11 bases between. This CDR3 contains 14 residues. CDR1 and CDR2 (germline): SGDLS, YYNGEE. DNA for the CDR3: TGTGCCAGCAGCGTAGGGAGTCCCATGACTGAAGCTTTCTTT. Its protein is CASSVGSPMTEAFF. The whole variable domain, filled in from reference TRBV9 and TRBJ1-1, reads DSGVTQTPKHLITATGQRVTLRCSPRSGDLSVYWYQQSLDQGLQFLIQYYNGEERAKGNILERFSAQQFPDLHSELNLSSLELGDSALYFCASSVGSPMTEAFFGQGTRLTVV.

This clonotype was seen many times. This rearrangement joins TRBV3-1 to TRBJ2-5; 14 bases are shared with TRBD2. CDR1 is LGHDT, CDR2 YNNKEL, per germline (reference sequence). The J segment lost 5 bases and the V segment lost 3 bases, leaving 5 bases of the junction unmatched. The CDR3 is 16 residues long. CDR3 nucleotides: TGTGCCAGCAGCCAGGGACTAGCGGGAGAGGTCGAGACCCAGTACTTC. This sequence encodes CASSQGLAGEVETQYF.

The chain couples TRBV11-3 to TRBJ2-1; the D gene could be TRBD1 or TRBD2 (6 bases each). CDR3 length: 17 residues. The germline gives CDR1 SGHNT, CDR2 YENEEA. Trimming removed 4 bases from V and 0 bases from J, with 16 bases in between. The DNA of the CDR3 is TGTGCCAGCAGCTCCCCCCGAGGGGGGAGCTCCTACAATGAGCAGTTCTTC. Its protein is CASSSPRGGSSYNEQFF.

This clonotype was seen many times. The chain is built from TRBV2 and TRBJ1-5, with D uncertain. Trimming removed 6 bases at V and 3 bases at J, with 9 bases between. The V gene's germline CDR1 is SNHLY and CDR2 FYNNEI. There are 13 residues in the CDR3. CDR3 amino acids: CASRIQTNQPQHF. The CDR3 bases are TGTGCCAGCAGGATACAGACCAATCAGCCCCAGCATTTT.

This clonotype was counted once. The chain links TRBV6-9 to TRBJ2-7, with D possibly TRBD2 on 6 matching bases. V was pared by 4 bases and J by 6 bases, with 13 bases between. The germline CDR1 and CDR2 sequences are MNHGY and SVAAGI. The CDR3 loop spans 13 amino acids. The CDR3 protein is CASSCRASAEQYF. CDR3 bases: TGTGCCAGCAGTTGTAGAGCTAGCGCCGAGCAGTACTTC.

The genes are TRBV6-1 and TRBJ2-5; 7 bases agree with TRBD2. The CDR3 loop spans 15 amino acids. V lost 3 bases, J lost 5 bases, and 9 bases stayed unmatched. Germline CDR1 is MNHNS and CDR2 is SASEGT. The CDR3 sequence: CASSELAALGETQYF. The CDR3, as DNA: TGTGCCAGCAGTGAGCTAGCGGCCCTTGGCGAGACCCAGTACTTC.

This clonotype has at least ten counts. This chain connects TRBV3-1 to TRBJ1-1; no definite D call. Deletions cut 6 bases from V and 0 bases from J, with 8 bases between. Germline CDR1 and CDR2: LGHDT and YNNKEL (reference sequence). The CDR3 contains 13 residues. Here the CDR3 reads CASRQRMNTEAFF. CDR3 coding DNA: TGTGCCAGCAGACAAAGGATGAACACTGAAGCTTTCTTT.

The chain recombines TRBV5-1 with TRBJ1-6; 8 bases line up with TRBD1. The CDR3 contains 16 residues. J gave up 12 bases and V 0 bases, and 11 bases lay outside the gene matches. Germline V lookup: CDR1 SGHRS, CDR2 YFSETQ. This CDR3 is CASSLAGGQGARPLHF. The CDR3 region has the DNA TGCGCCAGCAGCTTGGCCGGGGGTCAGGGGGCTCGACCCCTCCACTTT.

The chain recombines TRBV6-2 or TRBV6-3 with TRBJ2-4; no firm D call. Trimming pared 4 bases from V and 8 bases from J, leaving 15 bases between. The CDR3 is 14 amino acids. From germline, CDR1 is MNHEY and CDR2 SVGEGT. In DNA form, the CDR3 reads TGTGCCAGCAGTTCTTGGGGTGTGGTGGACATTCAGTACTTC. Translated, it gives CASSSWGVVDIQYF.

Written as DNA, the CDR3 is TGCAGTGCCACCCCAAGCGGGAGGGCCGAGACCCAGTACTTC. Translated, it gives CSATPSGRAETQYF. The chain recombines TRBV20-1 with TRBJ2-5, with 10 bases identical to TRBD2. Germline assignment: CDR1 DFQATT and CDR2 SNEGSKA (reference sequence). V shed 6 bases, J shed 5 bases, and the junction held 9 bases outside the gene matches. CDR3 size: 14 residues.

The rearrangement joins TRBV15 to TRBJ2-1; TRBD2 matches at 11 bases. Germline-derived CDR1 and CDR2 are LNHNV and YYDKDF (reference sequence). This CDR3 spans 15 amino acids. Trimming at V came to 2 bases and at J to 8 bases, leaving 5 bases not matched to a gene. CDR3 region: CATSRIAGGLDEQFF. The CDR3 nucleotides read TGTGCCACCAGCAGAATAGCGGGAGGGTTGGATGAGCAGTTCTTC. Together with reference TRBV15 and TRBJ2-1, the CDR3 gives the full variable domain: DAMVIQNPRYQVTQFGKPVTLSCSQTLNHNVMYWYQQKSSQAPKLLFHYYDKDFNNEADTPDNFQSRRPNTSFCFLDIRSPGLGDTAMYLCATSRIAGGLDEQFFGPGTRLTVL.

The chain recombines TRBV6-1 with TRBJ1-2; D gene unclear. This CDR3 comprises 13 residues. Trimming took 4 bases from V and 6 from J, leaving 12 bases between them. Germline V gene data show CDR1 as MNHNS and CDR2 as SASEGT. CDR3 sequence reads: CASSGLGIHGYTF. CDR3 in DNA: TGTGCCAGCAGTGGTTTGGGTATCCATGGCTACACCTTC.